Presented here are 5 T cell receptor beta chains from one specimen sequenced in a study of beta chain features in type 1 diabetes. Every bit of the isolated RNA underwent reverse transcription, so sequencing read expressed TCRB transcripts. Clones were read by immunoSEQ multiplex PCR, and TCRdb kept only the in-frame ones, dropping some. The table includes about 320,000 clones, less than 15% detected once. Sequencing was performed on central memory CD4+ T cells from blood. All receptors come from a man aged 25-45 years in good health.

Comment on this clone: One end of the junction is discordant with germline, which a read error may explain. The V gene is TRBV4-1, the J gene TRBJ1-2, with D hard to call. Germline V gene lookup returns CDR1 MGHRA and CDR2 YSYEKL. This CDR3 has 13 amino acids. The CDR3 here is CASSQESGYGYTF. The CDR3 bases are TGTGCCAGCAGCCAAGAATCCGGCTATGGCTACACCTTC.

This clone was observed a handful of times. Other DNA variants within this sample encode the same CDR3. This chain links TRBV14 with TRBJ2-3; no clear D gene. CDR3 size: 15 residues. Germline CDR1 reads SGHDN; CDR2 reads FVKESK. V was cut by 4 bases and J by 2 bases, with 13 bases left in between. In DNA form, the CDR3 reads TGTGCCAGCAGCCCGGCAGTTACACCCACAGATACGCAGTATTTT. This gives the protein CASSPAVTPTDTQYF.

A few counts support this clone. V is TRBV19 and J is TRBJ1-1; 10 bases align to TRBD1. The CDR3 spans 14 residues. CDR1 is LNHDA, CDR2 SQIVND, per germline (reference sequence). V dropped 6 bases and J dropped 6; count of bases not matched to a gene: 7. Here the CDR3 DNA reads TGTGCCAGTAGCCGGGGACAGGGGTTGGCTGAAGCTTTCTTT. Amino acids: CASSRGQGLAEAFF.

This clone was counted between two and nine times. V gene TRBV7-8 combines with J gene TRBJ2-5; 7 nucleotides agree with TRBD2. In germline, CDR1 is SGHVS, CDR2 FQNEAQ. This CDR3 region has 16 residues. V was clipped by 2 bases and J by 2 bases; unmatched bases: 8. The CDR3 region has the DNA TGTGCCAGCAGCTTACCTCGCGGGAGTTGGCAAGAGACCCAGTACTTC. This sequence encodes CASSLPRGSWQETQYF.

The rearrangement uses TRBV5-6 and TRBJ2-1; D not certain. Germline V gene lookup returns CDR1 SGHDT and CDR2 YYEEEE. V was clipped by 0 bases and J by 4 bases, with 11 bases between them. The CDR3 runs 15 residues. The CDR3 DNA follows: TGTGCCAGCAGCTTGGATCCTAGAAGTTACAATGAGCAGTTCTTC. This codes for CASSLDPRSYNEQFF.